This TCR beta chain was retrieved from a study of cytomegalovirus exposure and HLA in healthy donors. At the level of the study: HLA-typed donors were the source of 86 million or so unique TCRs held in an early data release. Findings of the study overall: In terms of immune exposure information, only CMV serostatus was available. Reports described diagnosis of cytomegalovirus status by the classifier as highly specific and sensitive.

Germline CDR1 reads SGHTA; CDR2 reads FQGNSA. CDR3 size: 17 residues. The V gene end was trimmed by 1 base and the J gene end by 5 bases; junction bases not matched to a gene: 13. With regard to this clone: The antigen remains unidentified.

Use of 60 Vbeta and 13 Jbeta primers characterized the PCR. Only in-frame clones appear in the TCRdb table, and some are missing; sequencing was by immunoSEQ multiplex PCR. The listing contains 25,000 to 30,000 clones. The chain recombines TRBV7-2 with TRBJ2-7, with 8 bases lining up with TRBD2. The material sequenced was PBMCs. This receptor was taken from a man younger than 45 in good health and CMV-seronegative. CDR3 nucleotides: TGTGCCAGCAGCTTAGTGGGATCCAGCGGGAGTAACAACGAGCAGTACTTC. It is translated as CASSLVGSSGSNNEQYF.